One sample yielded the 30 T cell receptor beta chains listed below, sequenced in a study of molecular identifiers for immune sequencing clone quantification. TCRdb reprocessed the PCR reads via MiXCR and lists one record per CDR3 protein. This sample carries approximately 590,000 distinct CDR3 sequences, about 25% of them seen once, and the ten largest clones take approximately 0.75%. Sequenced sample: naive CD8+ T cells from blood, with Jurkat cell RNA spiked in. Subset described: FACS-sorted CD8+CD4-CCR7+CD45RA+ naive T cells. The receptors originated from a human donor in good health. Some libraries in this study had Jurkat cell RNA spiked in.

Many counts were recorded for this clonotype. The chain recombines TRBV12-3 or TRBV12-4 with TRBJ2-2, with a weak D call TRBD2 (6 bases). This CDR3 region has 12 residues. Trimming cost V 8 bases and J 2 bases, with 6 bases left between them. The CDR3: CASGTNTGELFF. The CDR3 DNA sequence: TGTGCCAGCGGGACTAACACCGGGGAGCTGTTTTTT.

This clonotype was seen at least ten times. The V and J genes are TRBV29-1 and TRBJ2-2; D not resolved. The germline gives CDR1 SQVTM, CDR2 ANQGSEA. The CDR3 length is 13 residues. V was pared by 3 bases and J by 8 bases, with 13 bases between. DNA for the CDR3: TGCAGCGTTGAGAGCGTCGGCACTGGGGAGCTGTTTTTT. This gives the protein CSVESVGTGELFF.

V and J are TRBV19 and TRBJ2-7, with a possible D match to TRBD1 (6 bases). Per the germline V gene, CDR1 is LNHDA and CDR2 is SQIVND (reference sequence). V dropped 2 bases and J dropped 3 bases, with 14 bases sitting between them. This CDR3 region has 15 residues. This chain's CDR3 is CASSISWTAFYEQYF. CDR3 sequence (DNA): TGTGCCAGTAGTATAAGTTGGACAGCCTTCTACGAGCAGTACTTC.

As for this clonotype: A much larger clone lies one base from this, so it may be a read error. The CDR3 spells CASSRDVTSVGVDTQYF. The CDR3 DNA reads TGCGCCAGCAGCCGAGATGTGACTAGCGTGGGGGTGGATACGCAGTATTTT. The chain recombines TRBV4-3 with TRBJ2-3; TRBD2 agrees at 8 bases. CDR3 length: 17 residues. CDR1 is LGHNA and CDR2 is YSLEER in the germline V gene. J was trimmed by 6 bases and V by 4 bases; bases with no gene match: 15.

A single count supports this clonotype. V and J are TRBV6-2 or TRBV6-3 and TRBJ1-1; D is ambiguous. The V and J ends lost 7 bases and 8 bases respectively, with 23 bases between them. The CDR3 runs to 15 residues. The germline CDR1 and CDR2 sequences are MNHEY and SVGEGT. CDR3 sequence (DNA): TGTGCCAGCACCACTGGCGTGGCACCTACTACCGAAGCTTTCTTT. This translates into CASTTGVAPTTEAFF.

Only a few counts were recorded for this clonotype. In nucleotides, the CDR3 is TGTGCCAGCAGCTTTTCGTCGACAGGGTTCAACGAGCAGTACTTC. It translates to CASSFSSTGFNEQYF. The chain couples TRBV12-3 or TRBV12-4 to TRBJ2-7, with TRBD1 matching 7 bases. V lost 6 bases to trimming and J lost 5 bases; unmatched junction nucleotides: 13. This CDR3 is 15 amino acids long.

This clonotype was picked up many times. In nucleotides, the CDR3 is TGTGCCACCCCTCCCCTGGAGCGGCGAGATACGCAGTATTTT. Its translation: CATPPLERRDTQYF. The chain combines TRBV7-9 with TRBJ2-3, with D maybe TRBD2 (5 bases). Germline V gene lookup returns CDR1 SEHNR and CDR2 FQNEAQ (reference sequence). Trimming removed 10 bases at V and 5 bases at J, with 19 bases between. The CDR3 sequence is 14 residues long.

Of note for this clonotype: With a much larger clone just one base away, this may be a read error. This chain links TRBV28 with TRBJ1-1; TRBD1 matches at 11 bases. This CDR3 comprises 18 residues. Germline trimming cut 5 bases from V and 5 bases from J; bases unmatched to any gene: 16. Germline values: CDR1 MDHEN, CDR2 SYDVKM. CDR3 residues: CASSLLGQGAGGKTEAFF. In DNA form, the CDR3 reads TGTGCCAGCAGTCTCCTCGGACAGGGGGCTGGGGGGAAGACTGAAGCTTTCTTT.

The chain couples TRBV7-8 to TRBJ2-5; 12 nucleotides line up with TRBD2. The junction had 5 bases not matched to a gene; V was cut back by 5 bases and J by 4 bases. The CDR3 has 15 amino acids. The germline CDR1 and CDR2 sequences are SGHVS and FQNEAQ. In DNA form, the CDR3 reads TGTGCCAGCAGCAACCTAGCGGGGGGGCCAGAGACCCAGTACTTC. Translation gives CASSNLAGGPETQYF.

Turning to this clonotype: A read error may explain this, as a much larger clone is one base away. The DNA of the CDR3 is TGTGCCAGCAGCGTAGAAGGGACTAGCGGGCTCGGGGAGCTGTTTTTT. Translated, it gives CASSVEGTSGLGELFF. The chain recombines TRBV9 with TRBJ2-2, with TRBD2 matching 12 bases. This CDR3 has 16 residues. V dropped 0 bases and J dropped 7; count of bases not matched to a gene: 4. Germline V gives CDR1 SGDLS, CDR2 YYNGEE.

The V and J genes are TRBV20-1 and TRBJ2-5; D is perhaps TRBD1 (5 bases). The CDR3 extends over 16 amino acids. Trimming removed 1 base at V and 5 bases at J, with 20 bases between. Germline assignment: CDR1 DFQATT and CDR2 SNEGSKA (reference sequence). In DNA, the CDR3 is TGCAGTGCTAGAGCCTCCCCCGGACAACCCGGGGAGACCCAGTACTTC. It is translated as CSARASPGQPGETQYF.

The V gene is TRBV20-1, the J gene TRBJ1-2; D ambiguous. The CDR3 sequence is 13 residues long. CDR1 and CDR2 (germline): DFQATT, SNEGSKA (reference sequence). Trimming stripped 0 bases from V and 2 bases from J, with 7 bases between. CDR3 nucleotides: TGCAGTGCTAGAGATAGGGAAAACTATGGCTACACCTTC. It encodes CSARDRENYGYTF.

The chain links TRBV29-1 to TRBJ2-2, with D possibly being TRBD1 (8 bases). This CDR3 contains 15 residues. Looked up from germline, CDR1 is SQVTM and CDR2 is ANQGSEA. V lost 5 bases and J lost 6, with 19 bases in between. The CDR3 here is CSVILQGGPPGELFF. CDR3 sequence (DNA): TGCAGCGTTATTTTACAGGGGGGGCCACCCGGGGAGCTGTTTTTT.

At least ten counts were recorded for this clonotype. The chain links TRBV14 to TRBJ2-7; possibly TRBD2 for D (5 bases). The CDR3 is made up of 13 amino acids. Germline V gene data show CDR1 as SGHDN and CDR2 as FVKESK. V shed 2 bases and J shed 3 bases, with 8 bases lying between them. The CDR3 DNA sequence: TGTGCCAGCAGCCAACACGGGGACTACGAGCAGTACTTC. This gives the protein CASSQHGDYEQYF.

In regard to this clonotype: Being one base from a much bigger clone, this may be a read error. The rearrangement uses TRBV6-2 or TRBV6-3 and TRBJ1-1; D is uncertain. Germline V gene data show CDR1 as MNHEY and CDR2 as SVGEGT. This CDR3 region has 12 residues. Here the CDR3 DNA reads TGTGCCAGCAGCCCACAGAACCCTGAAGCTTTCTTT. This encodes CASSPQNPEAFF.

The sample holds a few counts of this clonotype. The rearrangement joins TRBV28 to TRBJ2-7; tentatively, D is TRBD2 (5 bases). This CDR3 spans 12 amino acids. From germline, CDR1 is MDHEN and CDR2 SYDVKM. V was shortened by 5 bases and J by 4 bases, with 9 bases between the two germline ends. CDR3 residues: CASSQLVYEQYF. The DNA of the CDR3 is TGTGCCAGCAGTCAACTAGTTTACGAGCAGTACTTC.

The chain carries TRBV27 and TRBJ1-4, with 7 nucleotides matching TRBD1. This CDR3 region has 14 residues. The ends lost 3 bases at V and 5 bases at J; junction bases unmatched: 3. The germline gives CDR1 MNHEY, CDR2 SMNVEV (reference sequence). CDR3 residues: CASSFGRGNEKLFF. The CDR3 nucleotides are TGTGCCAGCAGTTTTGGCAGGGGGAATGAAAAACTGTTTTTT.

This clonotype turned up a few times. The rearrangement joins TRBV4-1 to TRBJ2-5; D gene uncertain. The V gene's germline CDR1 is MGHRA and CDR2 YSYEKL. Deletions cut 3 bases from V and 5 bases from J, with 13 bases between. The CDR3 runs to 14 residues. CDR3 sequence reads: CASSQLGAAETQYF. CDR3 DNA: TGCGCCAGCAGCCAGCTGGGCGCAGCTGAGACCCAGTACTTC.

There are a few counts of this clonotype. The chain uses TRBV4-1 and TRBJ1-5; D not resolved. The CDR3 is 15 amino acids. The V end was cut by 1 base, the J end by 3 bases, with 10 bases between. Germline-derived CDR1 and CDR2 are MGHRA and YSYEKL. The CDR3 sequence: CASSQVWSINQPQHF. CDR3 DNA sequence: TGCGCCAGCAGCCAAGTTTGGTCCATCAATCAGCCCCAGCATTTT.

This clonotype was picked up many times. The J gene is TRBJ1-1, the V gene TRBV18, with no clear D. Trimming removed 6 bases from V and 1 base from J, with 18 bases in between. Germline CDR1 is KGHSH and CDR2 is LQKENI. The CDR3 contains 16 residues. The CDR3 sequence: CASSPKTPWENTEAFF. The CDR3 DNA is TGTGCCAGCTCTCCCAAAACGCCTTGGGAGAACACTGAAGCTTTCTTT.

About this clonotype: A clone one base away is much larger, so this may be a read error. This is likely a read error, given that the CDR3 carries no conserved phenylalanine or tryptophan at its end. The J gene is TRBJ2-3, the V gene TRBV7-9, with unresolved D. CDR1 is SEHNR, CDR2 FQNEAQ, per germline (reference sequence). With 5 bases removed from V and 4 bases from J, the gap between germline ends came to 10 bases. The CDR3 is made up of 13 amino acids. For the CDR3, the DNA is TGTGCCAGCAGCGGCCCCCTGGCAGATACGCAGTATTCT. This codes for CASSGPLADTQYS.

The chain links TRBV7-9 to TRBJ2-7; D is undetermined. In germline, CDR1 is SEHNR, CDR2 FQNEAQ (reference sequence). The CDR3 is 16 amino acids. The V end was cut by 1 base, the J end by 4 bases, with 17 bases between. The CDR3 coding sequence is TGTGCCAGCAGCTTAGGCAGGCCGCCGACCTATTACGAGCAGTACTTC. This sequence encodes CASSLGRPPTYYEQYF.

This clonotype appeared a few times. V is TRBV5-1 and J is TRBJ2-7, with a weak D call TRBD2 (6 bases). The V end lost 4 bases, the J end lost 1 base, and 18 bases lay between the germline ends. Germline CDR1 and CDR2: SGHRS and YFSETQ. This CDR3 contains 16 residues. DNA of the CDR3: TGCGCCAGCAGCCCTAAGGGCGGGATAAAGTCCTACGAGCAGTACTTC. Amino acids: CASSPKGGIKSYEQYF.

This clonotype was counted at least ten times. The chain recombines TRBV4-3 with TRBJ1-6; no reliable D call. Germline V gene lookup returns CDR1 LGHNA and CDR2 YSLEER. V was shortened by 2 bases and J by 0 bases, with 11 bases between the two germline ends. The CDR3 is made up of 17 amino acids. The CDR3 spells CASSQTPGSSYNSPLHF. DNA for the CDR3: TGCGCCAGCAGCCAAACACCGGGTAGCTCCTATAATTCACCCCTCCACTTT.

There are many counts of this clonotype. This chain's CDR3 is CSAVGTRYEQYF. DNA of the CDR3: TGCAGTGCCGTCGGCACCCGCTACGAGCAGTACTTC. The J gene is TRBJ2-7, the V gene TRBV20-1; D is undetermined. V dropped 6 bases and J dropped 3 bases, with 12 bases sitting between them. The germline CDR1 and CDR2 sequences are DFQATT and SNEGSKA (reference sequence). The CDR3 length is 12 residues.

The sample holds many counts of this clonotype. CDR3 bases: TGTGCCAGCAGGGGGTTGGACACCGAGCGTGGAAAACTGTTTTTT. Its protein product is CASRGLDTERGKLFF. The chain couples TRBV6-5 to TRBJ1-4; tentatively, D is TRBD1 (5 bases). V was clipped by 6 bases and J by 10 bases, with 21 bases between them. Germline V gene lookup returns CDR1 MNHEY and CDR2 SVGAGI. The CDR3 is 15 residues long.

This clonotype was seen more than once but under ten times. The V gene is TRBV6-1, the J gene TRBJ2-1, with TRBD2 as a possible D gene (6 bases). V lost 0 bases, J lost 8 bases, and 14 bases lay in between. The CDR3 sequence is 15 residues long. Germline CDR1 reads MNHNS; CDR2 reads SASEGT. The CDR3 region is CASSEASGPYDEQFF. The CDR3 DNA follows: TGTGCCAGCAGTGAAGCTAGCGGACCCTATGATGAGCAGTTCTTC.

There are many counts of this clonotype. An end of the junction does not agree with germline; a read error may underlie this. The gene calls are TRBV2 and TRBJ1-5; no definite D call. The CDR3 has 15 residues. Per the germline V gene, CDR1 is SNHLY and CDR2 is FYNNEI. The CDR3: CASREDGDSNQPQHF. The CDR3 DNA follows: TGTGCCAGCAGGGAAGACGGGGATAGCAATCAGCCCCAGCATTTT.

Details on this clonotype: One end of the junction does not line up with germline, which may come from a read error. The rearrangement uses TRBV7-2 and TRBJ2-7, with TRBD1 matching over 7 bases. The CDR3 covers 14 residues. CDR1 SGHTA and CDR2 FQGNSA come from the germline V gene. The CDR3 reads CACSSGTATYEQYF. Here the CDR3 DNA reads TGTGCCTGCAGCTCTGGGACAGCAACCTACGAGCAGTACTTC.

This chain links TRBV11-2 with TRBJ1-2; D may be TRBD1 (6 bases). V was clipped by 5 bases and J by 4 bases, with 14 bases between them. CDR1 and CDR2 (germline): SGHAT, FQNNGV. The CDR3 is made up of 14 amino acids. The DNA of the CDR3 is TGTGCCAGCAGCATATGGACAGCTCCCTATGGCTACACCTTC. It specifies CASSIWTAPYGYTF. Based on the CDR3 plus reference TRBV11-2 and TRBJ1-2, the full variable domain is EAGVAQSPRYKIIEKRQSVAFWCNPISGHATLYWYQQILGQGPKLLIQFQNNGVVDDSQLPKDRFSAERLKGVDSTLKIQPAKLEDSAVYLCASSIWTAPYGYTFGSGTRLTVV.